This entry describes one T cell receptor beta chain. This sample stems from a study of blood T cell repertoires in COVID-19. Overall study: Samples representing acute and convalescent COVID-19 were sourced from the United States, Italy and Spain. T cells, B-cell-depleted T cells, or PBMCs supplied cDNA or gDNA.

The V and J ends lost 5 bases and 9 bases, in that order; junction bases with no gene match: 11. The CDR3 covers 15 residues. CDR1 and CDR2 (germline): MNHEY, SMNVEV (reference sequence). As processed by the authors: Amplified reference gene primers provided the basis for estimating nucleated cell counts. Profiling relied on immunoSEQ multiplex PCR, and the TCRdb table lists in-frame clones only, not all of them. V and J calls and clone size are those listed in that table; D and trimming were worked out from the DNA. The data hold about 110,000 clones, with about 87% observed a single time. The sequence came from a woman in her 50s with acute or convalescent COVID-19. The sequenced sample was peripheral blood. The J gene is TRBJ2-1, the V gene TRBV27; 9 positions match TRBD2. CDR3 in DNA: TGTGCCAGCAGTCTTCGGGGTAGCGGGAGAGGTGAGCAGTTCTTC. It encodes CASSLRGSGRGEQFF.